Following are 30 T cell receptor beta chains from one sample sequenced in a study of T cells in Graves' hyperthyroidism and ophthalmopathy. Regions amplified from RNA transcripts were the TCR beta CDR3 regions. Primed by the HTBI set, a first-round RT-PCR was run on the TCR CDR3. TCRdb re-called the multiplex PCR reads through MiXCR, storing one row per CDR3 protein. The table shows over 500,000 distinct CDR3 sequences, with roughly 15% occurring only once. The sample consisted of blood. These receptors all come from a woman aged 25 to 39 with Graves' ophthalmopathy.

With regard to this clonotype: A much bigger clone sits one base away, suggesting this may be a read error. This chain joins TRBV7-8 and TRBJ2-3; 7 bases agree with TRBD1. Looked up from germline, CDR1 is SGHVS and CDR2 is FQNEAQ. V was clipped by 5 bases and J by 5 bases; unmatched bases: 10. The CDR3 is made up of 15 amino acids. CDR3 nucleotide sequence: TGTGCCAGCAGCACCTCCGGGACAGCCATAGATACGCAGTATTTT. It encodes CASSTSGTAIDTQYF.

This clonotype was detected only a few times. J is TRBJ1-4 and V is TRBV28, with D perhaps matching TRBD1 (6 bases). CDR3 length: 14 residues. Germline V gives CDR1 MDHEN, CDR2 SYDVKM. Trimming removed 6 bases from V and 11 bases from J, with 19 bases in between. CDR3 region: CASRPGQLEGKLFF. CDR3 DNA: TGTGCCAGCAGACCCGGACAGTTGGAGGGGAAACTGTTTTTT.

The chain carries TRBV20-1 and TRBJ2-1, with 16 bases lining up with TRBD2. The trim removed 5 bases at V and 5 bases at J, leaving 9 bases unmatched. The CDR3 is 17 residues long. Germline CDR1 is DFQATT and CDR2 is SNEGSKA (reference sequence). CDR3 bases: TGCAGTGCTCCGGGACTAGCGGGAGGGCCGAGAGACAATGAGCAGTTCTTC. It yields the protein CSAPGLAGGPRDNEQFF.

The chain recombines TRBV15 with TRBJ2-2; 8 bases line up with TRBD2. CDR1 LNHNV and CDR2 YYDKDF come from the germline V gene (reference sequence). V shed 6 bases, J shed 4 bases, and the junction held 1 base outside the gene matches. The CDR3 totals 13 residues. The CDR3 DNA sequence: TGTGCCACCAGGCTAGCGGGCACCGGGGAGCTGTTTTTT. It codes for CATRLAGTGELFF.

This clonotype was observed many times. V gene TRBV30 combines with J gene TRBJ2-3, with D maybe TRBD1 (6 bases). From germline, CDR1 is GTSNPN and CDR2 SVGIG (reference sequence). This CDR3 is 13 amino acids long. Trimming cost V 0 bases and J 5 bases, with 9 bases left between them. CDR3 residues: CAWSVQGKDTQYF. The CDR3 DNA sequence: TGTGCCTGGAGTGTACAGGGAAAAGATACGCAGTATTTT.

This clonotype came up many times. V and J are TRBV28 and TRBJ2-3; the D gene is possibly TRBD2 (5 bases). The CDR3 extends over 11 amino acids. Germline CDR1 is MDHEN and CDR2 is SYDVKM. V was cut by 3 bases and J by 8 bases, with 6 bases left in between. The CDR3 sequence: CASSFEGTQYF. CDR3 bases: TGTGCCAGCAGTTTTGAGGGTACGCAGTATTTT.

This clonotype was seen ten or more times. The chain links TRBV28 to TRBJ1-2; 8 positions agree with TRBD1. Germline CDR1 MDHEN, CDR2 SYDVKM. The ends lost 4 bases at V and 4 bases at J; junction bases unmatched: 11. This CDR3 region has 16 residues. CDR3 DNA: TGTGCCAGCAGTTCATCCACGGACAGGGTGGGCTATGGCTACACCTTC. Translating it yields CASSSSTDRVGYGYTF.

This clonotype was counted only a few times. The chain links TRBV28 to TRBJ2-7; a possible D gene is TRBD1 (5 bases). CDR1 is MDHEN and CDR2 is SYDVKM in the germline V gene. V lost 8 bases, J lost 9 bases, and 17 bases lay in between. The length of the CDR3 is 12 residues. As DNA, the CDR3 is TGTGCCAGCGACAGCCAACCAGGCGGGCAGTACTTC. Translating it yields CASDSQPGGQYF. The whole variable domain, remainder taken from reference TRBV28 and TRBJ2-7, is DVKVTQSSRYLVKRTGEKVFLECVQDMDHENMFWYRQDPGLGLRLIYFSYDVKMKEKGDIPEGYSVSREKKERFSLILESASTNQTSMYLCASDSQPGGQYFGPGTRLTVT.

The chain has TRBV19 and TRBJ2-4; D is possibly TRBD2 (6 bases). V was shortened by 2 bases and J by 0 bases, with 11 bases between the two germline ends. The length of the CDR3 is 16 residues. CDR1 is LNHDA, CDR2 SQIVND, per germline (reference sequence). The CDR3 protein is CASSIQGLLAKNIQYF. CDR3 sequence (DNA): TGTGCCAGTAGTATACAGGGACTGCTAGCCAAAAACATTCAGTACTTC.

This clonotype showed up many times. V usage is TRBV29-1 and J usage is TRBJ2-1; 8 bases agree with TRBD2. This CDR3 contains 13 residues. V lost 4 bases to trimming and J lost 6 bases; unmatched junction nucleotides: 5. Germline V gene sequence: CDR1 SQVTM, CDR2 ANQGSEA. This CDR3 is CSVASSGSNEQFF. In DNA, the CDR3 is TGCAGCGTTGCCTCCAGCGGGAGCAATGAGCAGTTCTTC.

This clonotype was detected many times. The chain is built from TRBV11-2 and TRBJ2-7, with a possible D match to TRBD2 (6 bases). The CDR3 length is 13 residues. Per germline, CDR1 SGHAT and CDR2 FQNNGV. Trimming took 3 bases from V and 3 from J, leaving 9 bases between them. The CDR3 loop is CASSFGGNYEQYF. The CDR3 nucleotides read TGTGCCAGCAGCTTCGGCGGGAACTACGAGCAGTACTTC. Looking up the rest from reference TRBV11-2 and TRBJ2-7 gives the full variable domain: EAGVAQSPRYKIIEKRQSVAFWCNPISGHATLYWYQQILGQGPKLLIQFQNNGVVDDSQLPKDRFSAERLKGVDSTLKIQPAKLEDSAVYLCASSFGGNYEQYFGPGTRLTVT.

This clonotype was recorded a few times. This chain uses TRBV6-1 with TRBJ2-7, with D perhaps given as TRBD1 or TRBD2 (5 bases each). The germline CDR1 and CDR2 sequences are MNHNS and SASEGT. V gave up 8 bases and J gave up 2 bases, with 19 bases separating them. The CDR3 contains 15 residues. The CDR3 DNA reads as TGTGCCAGCCTCATCGGGGCTGCTCTTCCCTACGAGCAGTACTTC. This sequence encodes CASLIGAALPYEQYF.

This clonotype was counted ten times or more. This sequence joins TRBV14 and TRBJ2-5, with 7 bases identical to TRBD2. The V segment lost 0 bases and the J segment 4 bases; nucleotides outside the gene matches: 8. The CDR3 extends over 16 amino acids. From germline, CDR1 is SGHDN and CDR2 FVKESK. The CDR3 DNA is TGTGCCAGCAGCCAAGATGGCGCGGGAGCGGGAGAGACCCAGTACTTC. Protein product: CASSQDGAGAGETQYF. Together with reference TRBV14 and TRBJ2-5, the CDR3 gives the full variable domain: EAGVTQFPSHSVIEKGQTVTLRCDPISGHDNLYWYRRVMGKEIKFLLHFVKESKQDESGMPNNRFLAERTGGTYSTLKVQPAELEDSGVYFCASSQDGAGAGETQYFGPGTRLLVL.

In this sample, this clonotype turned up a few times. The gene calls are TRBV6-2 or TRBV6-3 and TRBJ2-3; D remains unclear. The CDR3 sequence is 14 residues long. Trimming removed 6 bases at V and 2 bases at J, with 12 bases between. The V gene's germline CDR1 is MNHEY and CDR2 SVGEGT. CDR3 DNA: TGTGCCAGCAGCTACGCAGAATTCACAGATACGCAGTATTTT. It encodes CASSYAEFTDTQYF.

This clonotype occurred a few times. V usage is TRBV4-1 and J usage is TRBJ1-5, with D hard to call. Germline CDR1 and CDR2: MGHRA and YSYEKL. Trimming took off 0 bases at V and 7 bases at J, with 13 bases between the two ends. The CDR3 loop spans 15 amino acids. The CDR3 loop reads CASSQDGGLRQPQHF. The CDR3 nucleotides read TGCGCCAGCAGCCAAGACGGAGGTTTAAGGCAGCCCCAGCATTTT.

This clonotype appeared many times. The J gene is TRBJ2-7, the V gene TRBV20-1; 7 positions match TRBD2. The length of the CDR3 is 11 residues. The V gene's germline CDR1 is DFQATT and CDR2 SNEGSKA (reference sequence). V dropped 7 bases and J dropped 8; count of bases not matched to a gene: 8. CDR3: CSEQRDRQQYF. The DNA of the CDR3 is TGCAGTGAACAGCGGGATCGCCAGCAGTACTTC.

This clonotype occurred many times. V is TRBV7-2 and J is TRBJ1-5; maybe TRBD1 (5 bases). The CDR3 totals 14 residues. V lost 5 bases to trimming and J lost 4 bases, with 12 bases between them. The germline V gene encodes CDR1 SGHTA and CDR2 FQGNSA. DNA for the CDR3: TGTGCCAGCAGCATAGGAGGGGCAAATCAGCCCCAGCATTTT. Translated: CASSIGGANQPQHF. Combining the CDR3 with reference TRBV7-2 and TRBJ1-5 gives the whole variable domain GAGVSQSPSNKVTEKGKDVELRCDPISGHTALYWYRQSLGQGLEFLIYFQGNSAPDKSGLPSDRFSAERTGGSVSTLTIQRTQQEDSAVYLCASSIGGANQPQHFGDGTRLSIL.

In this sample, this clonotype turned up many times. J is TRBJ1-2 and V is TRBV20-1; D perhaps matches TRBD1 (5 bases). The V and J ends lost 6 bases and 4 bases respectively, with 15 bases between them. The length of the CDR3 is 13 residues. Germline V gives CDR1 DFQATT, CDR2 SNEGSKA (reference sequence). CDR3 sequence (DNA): TGCAGTGCCATGAACGGGGGATTCTATGGCTACACCTTC. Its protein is CSAMNGGFYGYTF.

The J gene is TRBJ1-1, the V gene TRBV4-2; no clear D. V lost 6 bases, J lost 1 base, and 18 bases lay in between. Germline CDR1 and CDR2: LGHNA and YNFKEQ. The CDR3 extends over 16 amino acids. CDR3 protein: CASSPHEAIQNTEAFF. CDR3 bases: TGTGCCAGCAGTCCCCATGAGGCTATCCAGAACACTGAAGCTTTCTTT.

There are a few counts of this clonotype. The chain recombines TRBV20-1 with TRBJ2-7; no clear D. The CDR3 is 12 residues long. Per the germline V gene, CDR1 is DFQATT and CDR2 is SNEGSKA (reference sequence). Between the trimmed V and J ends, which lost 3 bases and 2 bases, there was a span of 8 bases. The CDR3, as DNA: TGCAGTGCTAGGACCGTCGCCTACGAGCAGTACTTC. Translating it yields CSARTVAYEQYF.

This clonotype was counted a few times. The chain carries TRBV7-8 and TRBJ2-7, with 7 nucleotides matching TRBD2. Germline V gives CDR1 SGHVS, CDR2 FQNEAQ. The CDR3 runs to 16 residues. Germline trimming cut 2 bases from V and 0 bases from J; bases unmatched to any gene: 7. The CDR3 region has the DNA TGTGCCAGCAGCTTAAATGCGGGAGTCAGCTCCTACGAGCAGTACTTC. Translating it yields CASSLNAGVSSYEQYF.

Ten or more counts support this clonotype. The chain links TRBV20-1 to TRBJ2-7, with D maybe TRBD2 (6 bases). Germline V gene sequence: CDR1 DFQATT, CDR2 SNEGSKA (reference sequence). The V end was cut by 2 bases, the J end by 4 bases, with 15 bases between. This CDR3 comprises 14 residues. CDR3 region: CSARPGGASYEQYF. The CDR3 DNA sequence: TGCAGTGCTAGACCGGGCGGGGCTTCTTACGAGCAGTACTTC.

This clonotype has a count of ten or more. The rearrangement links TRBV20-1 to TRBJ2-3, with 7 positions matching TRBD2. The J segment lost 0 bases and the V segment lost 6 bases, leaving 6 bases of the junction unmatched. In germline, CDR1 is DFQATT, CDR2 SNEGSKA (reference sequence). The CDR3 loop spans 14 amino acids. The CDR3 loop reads CSAELAPSTDTQYF. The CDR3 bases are TGCAGTGCCGAACTAGCGCCCAGCACAGATACGCAGTATTTT.

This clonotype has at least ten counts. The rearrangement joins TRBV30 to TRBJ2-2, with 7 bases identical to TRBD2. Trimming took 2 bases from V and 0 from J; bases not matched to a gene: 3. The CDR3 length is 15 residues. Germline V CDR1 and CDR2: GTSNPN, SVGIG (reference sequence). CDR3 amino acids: CAWSPGTTNTGELFF. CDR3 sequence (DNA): TGTGCCTGGAGTCCCGGGACTACGAACACCGGGGAGCTGTTTTTT.

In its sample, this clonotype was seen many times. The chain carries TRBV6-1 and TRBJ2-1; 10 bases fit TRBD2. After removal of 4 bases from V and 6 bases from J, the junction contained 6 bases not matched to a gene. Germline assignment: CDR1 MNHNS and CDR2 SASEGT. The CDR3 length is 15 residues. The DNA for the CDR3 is TGTGCCAGCAGTGCCGGGACTAGCGCGACCAATGAGCAGTTCTTC. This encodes CASSAGTSATNEQFF.

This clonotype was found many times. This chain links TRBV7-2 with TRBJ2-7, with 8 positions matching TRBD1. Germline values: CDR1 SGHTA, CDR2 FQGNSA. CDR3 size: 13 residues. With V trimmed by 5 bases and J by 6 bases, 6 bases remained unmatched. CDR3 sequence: CASSPGQAREQYF. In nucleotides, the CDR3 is TGTGCCAGCAGCCCGGGACAGGCCCGCGAGCAGTACTTC.

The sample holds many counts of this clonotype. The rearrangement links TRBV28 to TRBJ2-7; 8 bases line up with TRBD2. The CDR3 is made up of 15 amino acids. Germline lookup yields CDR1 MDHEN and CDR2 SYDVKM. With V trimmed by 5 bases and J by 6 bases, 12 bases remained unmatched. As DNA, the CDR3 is TGTGCCAGCAGTCCCAACCCTAGCGGGTTCCTCGAGCAGTACTTC. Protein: CASSPNPSGFLEQYF.

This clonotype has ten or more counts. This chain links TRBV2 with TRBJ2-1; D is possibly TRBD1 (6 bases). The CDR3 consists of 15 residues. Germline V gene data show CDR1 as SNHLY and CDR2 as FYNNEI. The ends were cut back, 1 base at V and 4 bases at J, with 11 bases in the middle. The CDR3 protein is CASSEVRGAYNEQFF. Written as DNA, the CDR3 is TGTGCCAGCAGTGAAGTCAGGGGCGCTTACAATGAGCAGTTCTTC. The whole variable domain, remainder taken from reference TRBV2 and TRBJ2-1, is EPEVTQTPSHQVTQMGQEVILRCVPISNHLYFYWYRQILGQKVEFLVSFYNNEISEKSEIFDDQFSVERPDGSNFTLKIRSTKLEDSAMYFCASSEVRGAYNEQFFGPGTRLTVL.

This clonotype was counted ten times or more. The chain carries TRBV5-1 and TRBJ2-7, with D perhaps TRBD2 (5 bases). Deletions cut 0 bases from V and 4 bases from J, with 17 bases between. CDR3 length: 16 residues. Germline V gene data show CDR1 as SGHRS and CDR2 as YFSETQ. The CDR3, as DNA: TGCGCCAGCAGCTTGGAGCCGGGGATTAAGTTGTACGAGCAGTACTTC. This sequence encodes CASSLEPGIKLYEQYF.

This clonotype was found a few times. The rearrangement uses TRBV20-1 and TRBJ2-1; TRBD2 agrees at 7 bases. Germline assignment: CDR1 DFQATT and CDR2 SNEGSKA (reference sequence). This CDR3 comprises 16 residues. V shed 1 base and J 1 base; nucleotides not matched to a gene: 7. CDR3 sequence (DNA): TGCAGTGCTAGAGGATCCCTAGCGGCTTCCTACAATGAGCAGTTCTTC. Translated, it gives CSARGSLAASYNEQFF.